This TCR beta chain was sequenced for a study of T cell responses to AZD1222 COVID-19 vaccine (dated by TCRdb to the early 2020s). Background on the whole study: A total of approximately 240 trial participants underwent TCR sequencing, of whom about 200 had received two doses of AZD1222 and some 25 had received two doses of the MenACWY control vaccine. Trial participants were enrolled by age into subgroups of 18-55, 56-69 and 70-plus years, and around 140, 26 and 57 TCR-sequenced participants, respectively, were included in these subgroups. The paper as a whole reports these results and caveats: Reportedly, almost half of the unique spike-specific TCRs recognized epitopes lying outside the regions that are mutated in the B.1.351 and B.1.1.7 variants. Because no day 14 peak-response samples were available, repertoires were characterized only after the peak T cell response. A significant rise in spike-specific TCR breadth and depth was observed after two AZD1222 doses relative to day 0 and relative to MenACWY recipients. Conclusions about previously exposed vaccinees were limited because only 5 or 6 AZD1222 recipients were SARS-CoV-2 seropositive at baseline. CD4 TCRs associated with the vaccine covered the entire spike protein, and the dominant responses were in regions 160-218 and 743-854. Participants were mostly white British and included more females than males, and it was suggested by the authors that clonal diversity may have been underestimated. The 56-69-year group was small, and its depth increase did not reach significance, likely because of low power.

The sample's time point label, in plain terms: about 28 days (+/-7) after the second vaccine dose. Because spike-specific TCR depth and breadth did not differ between the two schedules, AZD1222 recipients who got a second dose at roughly 4 weeks were pooled with those who got a second dose at roughly 12 weeks. Vaccinee samples came from UK trials COV001 and COV002, including a single-blind randomized controlled phase 2/3 trial of AZD1222 (ChAdOx1 nCoV-19) in healthy adults. For TCRbeta chain sequencing, PBMC samples were collected from trial participants at day 0 and at day 28 after the second dose. Note on this clone: Its target antigen remains unknown. No base-level quality is on record; no much larger clone is a single base apart.

CDR1 and CDR2 are read off the germline V gene (reference sequence) as LNHDA and SQIVND. There are 14 amino acids in the CDR3, from cysteine to phenylalanine inclusive. Just CDR3 DNA is preserved here, 42 bases in frame from base 1. The germline V end is reduced by 5 bases and the J end by 6 bases; junction bases left unmatched: 5. The CDR3 regions of human TCRbeta chains were analyzed by immunosequencing. On the authors' methods: Repertoire TCRs were checked for matches against a reference library of SARS-CoV-2-specific TCRs that had been generated using the MIRA antigen-specificity platform. Breadth was defined as the fraction of unique TCRs that were SARS-CoV-2-associated. Depth was defined as the fraction of total T cells that were SARS-CoV-2-associated. Each spike-specific TCR was assigned to its reactive spike region and to a CD4 or CD8 class using the MIRA data. Log10-transformed breadth and depth values were compared by one-way ANOVA with Sidak's multiple comparisons tests. The clones in this table, taken by TCRdb from immuneACCESS, are in-frame only. Not every clone is retained; where verified, under half of the shortfall comes from an unresolved V gene, and the cause of the rest is unknown. V, J and clone size were drawn from that table, and D and trimming were deduced from the DNA. A total of some 150,000 clones appear in this sample, roughly 86% of them only once. The biggest ten clones account for over 4.5% of the sample.

The starting material was peripheral blood, obtained 28 days after the second AZD1222 dose. This chain joins TRBV19 to TRBJ2-2, and 8 junction bases match TRBD1. The source is an adult who received the AZD1222 COVID-19 vaccine. The CDR3 in this case is CASSLQGAPGELFF. The DNA sequence is TGTGCCAGTAGTCTTCAGGGGGCGCCCGGGGAGCTGTTTTTT.